Below are 30 T cell receptor beta chains sequenced from a single sample in a study of blood T cell repertoires in COVID-19 (dated by TCRdb to 2020 to 2022). Preparation of the library involved the immunoSEQ multiplex PCR assay. This is the immuneACCESS table as TCRdb keeps it, with only in-frame sequences that have V and J called. A part of the clones is gone; compared with another copy, unresolved V genes explain less than half, and the rest is unexplained. Present in this sample are 300,000 to 400,000 clones, 70% to 90% of which were seen just once. The leading ten clones occupy less than 3.5% of the sample. Sequencing used peripheral blood. The receptors were gathered from a woman aged 30 to 39 with COVID-19, enrolled during active disease.

For this clone: Other DNA sequences of this sample code for an identical CDR3. V usage is TRBV19 and J usage is TRBJ2-2; 7 positions match TRBD1. V trimming: 4 bases; J trimming: 6 bases; junction bases outside the gene matches: 2. The CDR3 consists of 13 residues. Germline V CDR1 and CDR2: LNHDA, SQIVND (reference sequence). The CDR3 reads CASSRQGAGELFF. The CDR3 DNA follows: TGTGCCAGTAGTAGACAGGGAGCCGGGGAGCTGTTTTTT. The full variable domain, in which reference TRBV19 and TRBJ2-2 provide the parts outside the CDR3, is DGGITQSPKYLFRKEGQNVTLSCEQNLNHDAMYWYRQDPGQGLRLIYYSQIVNDFQKGDIAEGYSVSREKKESFPLTVTSAQKNPTAFYLCASSRQGAGELFFGEGSRLTVL.

The count of this clone is one. CDR3 in DNA: TGTGCCAGCTCACCAGGTTATGTAGAAGATACGCAGTATTTT. Amino acid sequence: CASSPGYVEDTQYF. The J gene is TRBJ2-3, the V gene TRBV18; no definite D call. Deletions cut 2 bases from V and 5 bases from J, with 11 bases between. CDR3 length: 14 amino acids. Germline CDR1 reads KGHSH; CDR2 reads LQKENI.

The chain couples TRBV11-2 to TRBJ1-4, with 8 bases that match TRBD1. With 5 bases clipped from V and 8 bases from J, the junction kept 10 bases outside the gene matches. This CDR3 is 15 amino acids long. CDR1 is SGHAT and CDR2 is FQNNGV in the germline V gene. CDR3 in DNA: TGTGCCAGCAGCCTAGCTCGGACAGGGAGGGAAAAACTGTTTTTT. Its protein product is CASSLARTGREKLFF. Using reference TRBV11-2 and TRBJ1-4 for the parts outside the CDR3, the full variable domain is EAGVAQSPRYKIIEKRQSVAFWCNPISGHATLYWYQQILGQGPKLLIQFQNNGVVDDSQLPKDRFSAERLKGVDSTLKIQPAKLEDSAVYLCASSLARTGREKLFFGSGTQLSVL.

The rearrangement joins TRBV19 to TRBJ2-5; TRBD1 aligns across 9 bases. After removal of 8 bases from V and 2 bases from J, the junction contained 3 bases not matched to a gene. CDR1 and CDR2 (germline): LNHDA, SQIVND (reference sequence). The CDR3 extends over 13 amino acids. For the CDR3, the DNA is TGTGCCAGTCACGGGACAGGGCAAGAGACCCAGTACTTC. As protein: CASHGTGQETQYF. The full variable domain, in which reference TRBV19 and TRBJ2-5 provide the parts outside the CDR3, is DGGITQSPKYLFRKEGQNVTLSCEQNLNHDAMYWYRQDPGQGLRLIYYSQIVNDFQKGDIAEGYSVSREKKESFPLTVTSAQKNPTAFYLCASHGTGQETQYFGPGTRLLVL.

The V call is TRBV5-5, the J call TRBJ1-2; D is perhaps TRBD1 (5 bases). The germline V gene has CDR1 SGHKS and CDR2 YYEKEE (reference sequence). V was shortened by 4 bases and J by 3 bases, with 19 bases between the two germline ends. This CDR3 is built from 16 residues. The CDR3 protein is CASSHGAGVKDYGYTF. The CDR3 coding sequence is TGTGCCAGCAGCCACGGGGCGGGGGTAAAAGACTATGGCTACACCTTC.

The chain joins TRBV19 to TRBJ2-5; 10 positions match TRBD2. The CDR3 has 16 amino acids. Germline CDR1 is LNHDA and CDR2 is SQIVND (reference sequence). V shed 3 bases, J shed 1 base, and the junction held 5 bases outside the gene matches. CDR3 region: CASSMELAGIQETQYF. CDR3 coding DNA: TGTGCCAGTAGTATGGAACTAGCGGGGATCCAAGAGACCCAGTACTTC.

As DNA, the CDR3 is TGTGCCACCAGTGATTTAGGGGGCGGGAGGGTTCAGCAGTACGTC. Its translation: CATSDLGGGRVQQYV. V usage is TRBV24-1 and J usage is TRBJ2-7, with 9 bases that match TRBD2. The CDR3 runs 15 residues. Germline assignment: CDR1 KGHDR and CDR2 SFDVKD. With V trimmed by 1 base and J by 8 bases, 8 bases remained unmatched.

DNA of the CDR3: TGTGCCAGCAGCCCCAGGGGTGAGGATACGCAGTATTTT. Its translation is CASSPRGEDTQYF. This chain connects TRBV7-9 to TRBJ2-3; possibly TRBD1 for D (6 bases). Trimming removed 5 bases from V and 6 bases from J, with 12 bases in between. CDR3 length: 13 amino acids. Per germline, CDR1 SEHNR and CDR2 FQNEAQ (reference sequence).

This clone occurred a few times. The chain is built from TRBV5-6 and TRBJ2-2; no clear D. Germline CDR1 is SGHDT and CDR2 is YYEEEE. This CDR3 region has 13 residues. Deletions cut 1 base from V and 6 bases from J, with 7 bases between. DNA for the CDR3: TGTGCCAGCAGCTTGAAGCCCGCCGGGGAGCTGTTTTTT. It encodes CASSLKPAGELFF.

This clone was counted a single time. The chain is built from TRBV7-2 and TRBJ2-2; no clear D. CDR3 length: 14 residues. The germline V gene has CDR1 SGHTA and CDR2 FQGNSA. Deletions cut 0 bases from V and 3 bases from J, with 5 bases between. The CDR3 DNA follows: TGTGCCAGCAGCTTAGCGTTCGACACCGGGGAGCTGTTTTTT. Protein: CASSLAFDTGELFF.

The rearrangement joins TRBV30 to TRBJ1-6, with 10 positions matching TRBD1. Looked up from germline, CDR1 is GTSNPN and CDR2 is SVGIG (reference sequence). Losses at the gene ends were 0 bases for V and 3 bases for J; bases not matched to a gene: 8. The CDR3 covers 18 residues. The CDR3 bases are TGTGCCTGGAGTGTACTCGGGGACAGGGGACACTATAATTCACCCCTCCACTTT. Translation: CAWSVLGDRGHYNSPLHF.

The J gene is TRBJ2-5, the V gene TRBV7-2; the match to TRBD2 covers 9 bases. V shed 1 base and J 5 bases; nucleotides not matched to a gene: 5. Germline V gene sequence: CDR1 SGHTA, CDR2 FQGNSA. The CDR3 spans 15 residues. The CDR3 here is CASSLGGTSQETQYF. CDR3 DNA sequence: TGTGCCAGCAGCTTAGGCGGGACTAGCCAGGAGACCCAGTACTTC. The entire variable domain, with the rest obtained from reference TRBV7-2 and TRBJ2-5, is as follows: GAGVSQSPSNKVTEKGKDVELRCDPISGHTALYWYRQSLGQGLEFLIYFQGNSAPDKSGLPSDRFSAERTGGSVSTLTIQRTQQEDSAVYLCASSLGGTSQETQYFGPGTRLLVL.

This chain joins TRBV7-9 and TRBJ1-1, with D perhaps matching TRBD1 (5 bases). This CDR3 comprises 13 residues. Per germline, CDR1 SEHNR and CDR2 FQNEAQ (reference sequence). The V and J ends lost 5 bases and 10 bases respectively, with 17 bases between them. CDR3 nucleotide sequence: TGTGCCAGCAGCCCTTCGGCAGGGATTGGAGCTTTCTTT. Protein: CASSPSAGIGAFF.

The V gene is TRBV19, the J gene TRBJ2-7, with 8 bases fitting TRBD1. From germline, CDR1 is LNHDA and CDR2 SQIVND (reference sequence). This CDR3 spans 13 amino acids. The CDR3 reads CASGQGSSYEQYF. The CDR3 DNA follows: TGTGCGAGTGGACAGGGAAGCTCCTACGAGCAGTACTTC.

The rearrangement links TRBV7-9 to TRBJ2-6, with TRBD1 identical over 8 bases. CDR1 SEHNR and CDR2 FQNEAQ come from the germline V gene (reference sequence). V gave up 2 bases and J gave up 2 bases; unmatched junction bases: 2. This CDR3 has 16 residues. The CDR3 DNA sequence: TGTGCCAGCAGCTTACAGGGGGCGGCTGGGGCCAACGTCCTGACTTTC. Its translation is CASSLQGAAGANVLTF.

The chain links TRBV13 to TRBJ1-4; D remains ambiguous. CDR3 length: 17 amino acids. From germline, CDR1 is PRHDT and CDR2 FYEKMQ (reference sequence). V lost 5 bases, J lost 6 bases, and 22 bases lay in between. The CDR3 DNA reads TGTGCCAGCAGCCCGAAGCGGACGGAGAGTTACCATGAAAAACTGTTTTTT. This translates into CASSPKRTESYHEKLFF.

The chain is built from TRBV3-1 (or the pseudogene TRBV3-2) and TRBJ2-1, with 16 bases that match TRBD2. The V gene's germline CDR1 is LGHDT and CDR2 YNNKEL (reference sequence). This CDR3 has 19 amino acids. Trimming removed 3 bases from V and 0 bases from J; junction bases left unmatched: 5. The CDR3 nucleotides read TGTGCCAGCAGCCACTCGGGACTAGCGGGGGGGAGCTCCTACAATGAGCAGTTCTTC. This translates into CASSHSGLAGGSSYNEQFF.

This clone was counted once. The chain recombines TRBV4-3 with TRBJ2-2; 9 positions agree with TRBD2. Per the germline V gene, CDR1 is LGHNA and CDR2 is YSLEER. The V segment lost 4 bases and the J segment 3 bases; nucleotides outside the gene matches: 3. The CDR3 loop spans 15 amino acids. The CDR3 sequence: CASSLSGRDTGELFF. The CDR3 region has the DNA TGCGCCAGCAGCCTTAGCGGGAGAGACACCGGGGAGCTGTTTTTT.

The J gene is TRBJ1-1, the V gene TRBV9; possible D gene TRBD1, 5 bases. From germline, CDR1 is SGDLS and CDR2 YYNGEE. V lost 5 bases and J 9 bases, leaving 20 bases between the germline ends. This CDR3 comprises 14 residues. CDR3 amino acids: CASSGPGAAEKAFF. CDR3 bases: TGTGCCAGCAGTGGACCTGGGGCGGCGGAGAAAGCTTTCTTT.

This clone was seen only once. CDR3 sequence: CASTGRTEAFF. The CDR3 coding sequence is TGTGCCAGCACGGGGAGAACTGAAGCTTTCTTT. The J gene is TRBJ1-1, the V gene TRBV27; D uncertain. Trimming took 7 bases from V and 5 from J, leaving 8 bases between them. CDR3 length equals 11 residues. CDR1 and CDR2 (germline): MNHEY, SMNVEV (reference sequence).

The chain uses TRBV5-4 and TRBJ2-1; maybe TRBD1 (6 bases). Trimming took off 1 base at V and 7 bases at J, with 9 bases between the two ends. Germline lookup yields CDR1 SGHNT and CDR2 YYREEE (reference sequence). This CDR3 has 13 residues. CDR3 DNA sequence: TGTGCCAGCAGCTTGAACAGGGTAAATGAGCAGTTCTTC. Its protein product is CASSLNRVNEQFF. Complete variable domain (other parts from reference TRBV5-4 and TRBJ2-1): ETGVTQSPTHLIKTRGQQVTLRCSSQSGHNTVSWYQQALGQGPQFIFQYYREEENGRGNFPPRFSGLQFPNYSSELNVNALELDDSALYLCASSLNRVNEQFFGPGTRLTVL.

The chain links TRBV7-2 to TRBJ2-3; 7 bases fit TRBD2. Germline V gives CDR1 SGHTA, CDR2 FQGNSA. There are 17 residues in the CDR3. After removal of 1 base from V and 1 base from J, the junction contained 8 bases not matched to a gene. The CDR3 sequence: CASSLGVSSGGTDTQYF. The CDR3 DNA reads as TGTGCCAGCAGCTTAGGGGTTTCTAGCGGTGGCACAGATACGCAGTATTTT.

The rearrangement uses TRBV5-6 and TRBJ1-2; TRBD1 aligns across 7 bases. The CDR3 loop spans 14 amino acids. Unmatched junction bases numbered 4, after V lost 0 bases and J lost 5 bases. The germline V gene has CDR1 SGHDT and CDR2 YYEEEE. CDR3: CASSLGDSSYGYTF. The DNA of the CDR3 is TGTGCCAGCAGCTTGGGGGACAGCTCTTATGGCTACACCTTC.

The CDR3 DNA sequence: TGTGCCATCGGGGACAGGGGGCAAATGACTGGAAACACCATATATTTT. Translating it yields CAIGDRGQMTGNTIYF. The chain uses TRBV10-3 and TRBJ1-3, with 12 bases matching TRBD1. V trimming: 8 bases; J trimming: 2 bases; junction bases outside the gene matches: 7. The CDR3 spans 16 residues. The germline V gene encodes CDR1 ENHRY and CDR2 SYGVKD.

The chain carries TRBV6-2 or TRBV6-3 and TRBJ2-1; TRBD2 agrees at 14 bases. This CDR3 is built from 17 residues. Germline V gene data show CDR1 as MNHEY and CDR2 as SVGEGT. The trim removed 5 bases at V and 6 bases at J, leaving 9 bases unmatched. The DNA of the CDR3 is TGTGCCAGCAGTGCGACTAGCGGGAGGGCTAGGGGCAATGAGCAGTTCTTC. Translating gives CASSATSGRARGNEQFF.

The V gene is TRBV7-2, the J gene TRBJ2-3, with TRBD1 matching 10 bases. V gave up 5 bases and J gave up 5 bases; unmatched junction bases: 13. CDR3 length equals 17 residues. Germline values: CDR1 SGHTA, CDR2 FQGNSA. Written as DNA, the CDR3 is TGTGCCAGCAGCCGCATAAGGGGGGACAGGGGATTAGATACGCAGTATTTT. It is translated as CASSRIRGDRGLDTQYF.

The chain has TRBV6-5 and TRBJ2-7, with D perhaps TRBD1 (6 bases). This CDR3 comprises 13 residues. Germline CDR1 and CDR2: MNHEY and SVGAGI. Deletions cut 4 bases from V and 3 bases from J, with 10 bases between. The CDR3 coding sequence is TGTGCCAGCAGTTCCTACAGGGTCTACGAGCAGTACTTC. It specifies CASSSYRVYEQYF.

V gene TRBV7-2 combines with J gene TRBJ2-5; 7 bases map to TRBD1. The V and J ends lost 3 bases and 3 bases, in that order; junction bases with no gene match: 4. The length of the CDR3 is 14 residues. Germline V gene lookup returns CDR1 SGHTA and CDR2 FQGNSA. Written as DNA, the CDR3 is TGTGCCAGCAGCTTCCGGGACAGAAAAGAGACCCAGTACTTC. Translated: CASSFRDRKETQYF.

This clone was seen more than once but under ten times. The genes are TRBV27 and TRBJ1-1; weak D call: TRBD1 (6 bases). The germline V gene has CDR1 MNHEY and CDR2 SMNVEV (reference sequence). V was cut by 0 bases and J by 10 bases, with 15 bases left in between. CDR3 length: 14 residues. The CDR3 sequence: CASSLSKGGAVAFF. In DNA, the CDR3 is TGTGCCAGCAGTTTATCGAAGGGGGGGGCAGTAGCTTTCTTT.

A single count supports this clone. This chain's CDR3 is CASSLGGDSYNSPLHF. In DNA form, the CDR3 reads TGTGCCAGCAGCCTCGGGGGGGACTCCTATAATTCACCCCTCCACTTT. The chain employs TRBV7-2 and TRBJ1-6, with a tentative D call TRBD1 (5 bases). The CDR3 has 16 amino acids. Trimming shortened V by 5 bases and J by 0 bases, and 11 bases separated the two germline ends. From germline, CDR1 is SGHTA and CDR2 FQGNSA.